This TCR beta chain was sequenced during a study of blood T cell repertoires in COVID-19. Study overall: Donors in the United States, Italy and Spain gave samples during acute or convalescent COVID-19. The analysed material was cDNA or gDNA that came from T cells, B-cell-depleted T cells, or PBMCs.

CDR3 length: 18 residues. Losses at the gene ends were 5 bases for V and 3 bases for J; bases not matched to a gene: 10. Germline V gives CDR1 SGHTA, CDR2 FQGNSA. Original processing methods: From reference gene primer amplification, estimates of nucleated cell counts were derived. Measured with immunoSEQ multiplex PCR; TCRdb has only the in-frame clones, and not every one. The DNA was the basis for D and trimming; V, J and clone size are from that table. Of 200,000 to 250,000 clones listed, about 88% were seen once; the top ten hold 2.9%. This sequence originates from a man aged 50 or older who had recovered from COVID-19. The source material was peripheral blood. The chain recombines TRBV7-2 with TRBJ2-1; TRBD2 agrees at 13 bases. The CDR3 loop reads CASSLTSGRASGYNEQFF. CDR3 nucleotide sequence: TGTGCCAGCAGCCTAACTAGCGGGAGGGCCTCAGGCTACAATGAGCAGTTCTTC. The complete variable domain, with remaining parts taken from reference TRBV7-2 and TRBJ2-1, reads GAGVSQSPSNKVTEKGKDVELRCDPISGHTALYWYRQSLGQGLEFLIYFQGNSAPDKSGLPSDRFSAERTGGSVSTLTIQRTQQEDSAVYLCASSLTSGRASGYNEQFFGPGTRLTVL.